These 5 T cell receptor beta chains came from one sample sequenced in a study of blood T cell repertoires in COVID-19 (dated by TCRdb to about 2020). Library preparation used the immunoSEQ multiplex PCR assay. TCRdb took over this immuneACCESS table, retaining in-frame rearrangements with V and J assigned. Such tables are incomplete; in checked studies, under half of the missing clones stem from an unresolved V gene, and the remainder is unexplained. The table for this sample lists about 310,000 clones; around 87% of them were counted only once. Roughly 2.1% of the sample lies in the top ten. The source material was peripheral blood. Receptor source: a man aged 18 to 29 with active or convalescent COVID-19.

V usage is TRBV28 and J usage is TRBJ1-1, with D possibly matching TRBD1 (5 bases). V was cut by 6 bases and J by 0 bases, with 8 bases left in between. Germline CDR1 is MDHEN and CDR2 is SYDVKM. CDR3 length equals 13 residues. The CDR3 here is CASRTEMNTEAFF. The CDR3 DNA sequence: TGTGCCAGCAGGACAGAAATGAACACTGAAGCTTTCTTT.

The chain has TRBV25-1 and TRBJ1-1, with D unclear. CDR1 and CDR2 (germline): MGHDK, SYGVNS. This CDR3 comprises 14 residues. Deletions cut 3 bases from V and 1 base from J, with 9 bases between. The CDR3 reads CASSELGSNTEAFF. In nucleotides, the CDR3 is TGTGCCAGCAGTGAGCTCGGGTCGAACACTGAAGCTTTCTTT.

A single count supports this clone. This chain joins TRBV6-2 or TRBV6-3 and TRBJ2-1, with TRBD2 matching 7 bases. CDR1 and CDR2 from the germline V gene are MNHEY and SVGEGT. V shed 5 bases and J 8 bases; nucleotides not matched to a gene: 9. The CDR3 is 14 residues long. DNA for the CDR3: TGTGCCAGCAGTGCGGGCGGGGGTTGGGATGAGCAGTTCTTC. It translates to CASSAGGGWDEQFF.

The rearrangement uses TRBV10-1 and TRBJ1-3; D gene uncertain. Germline CDR1 WNHNN, CDR2 SYGVQD (reference sequence). V was shortened by 3 bases and J by 0 bases, with 6 bases between the two germline ends. The CDR3 covers 14 residues. The CDR3 spells CASSDGSSGNTIYF. The DNA for the CDR3 is TGCGCCAGCAGTGATGGGAGCTCTGGAAACACCATATATTTT.

The sample holds one count of this clone. This chain connects TRBV5-4 to TRBJ1-1, with 10 bases identical to TRBD1. Germline values: CDR1 SGHNT, CDR2 YYREEE (reference sequence). With 4 bases clipped from V and 1 base from J, the junction kept 10 bases outside the gene matches. CDR3 size: 17 residues. The CDR3 region is CASSPGQGFTSNTEAFF. DNA for the CDR3: TGTGCCAGCAGCCCGGGACAGGGGTTCACATCGAACACTGAAGCTTTCTTT.